This entry concerns a single TCR beta chain. CDR1 is MDHEN, CDR2 SYDVKM, per germline. V gave up 6 bases and J gave up 6 bases, with 14 bases separating them. This CDR3 spans 14 amino acids. The data belong to a study of blood T cell repertoires in COVID-19. Measured with immunoSEQ multiplex PCR; TCRdb has only the in-frame clones, and not every one. The table shows more than 250,000 clones, with around nine tenths occurring only once. This clonotype was sampled from a man aged 50-59 years with active or convalescent COVID-19. What was sequenced was peripheral blood. The chain recombines TRBV28 with TRBJ1-4, with no clear D. CDR3 sequence (DNA): TGTGCCAGCAGCTCCTTCAGAGGCGATGAAAAACTGTTTTTT. Its translation is CASSSFRGDEKLFF.